The rows below give T cell receptor beta chains drawn from one sample of a study of identical twins. A single record per CDR3 protein comes from TCRdb applying MiXCR to the 5' RACE reads. The sample lists some 900,000 distinct CDR3 sequences, 9% to 15% occurring once. These sequences were also reported in another study, on yellow fever vaccine responses in identical twins.

Sequenced: PBMCs. Source of these receptors: a woman younger than 30 in good health. The CDR3 runs from the conserved cysteine through the conserved F or W. D genes are given only for firm matches. Clone sizes are given selectively: once, few, many, or a class where the clone is expanded.

clone_size,v_call,j_call,cdr3_length,d_call,cdr3_nt,cdr3_aa
many,TRBV5-1,TRBJ1-1,12,.,TGCGCCAGCAGCAAGGGACACCTTGAAGCTTTCTTT,CASSKGHLEAFF
few,TRBV15,TRBJ2-1,17,TRBD2,TGTGCCACCAGCCGCGGACTAGCGGGAGGGCCAACGGATGAGCAGTTCTTC,CATSRGLAGGPTDEQFF
.,TRBV5-1,TRBJ1-6,15,.,TGCGCCAGCAGCTTGGAAGGGCAGGGCTACTCACCCCTCCACTTT,CASSLEGQGYSPLHF
.,TRBV13,TRBJ1-1,17,TRBD1,TGTGCCAGCAGCTTAGCCCTTTTGACAGGGGAGAACACTGAAGCTTTCTTT,CASSLALLTGENTEAFF
few,TRBV7-9,TRBJ2-5,15,.,TGTGCCAGCAGCTTACAGGGGACCCTCCAAGAGACCCAGTACTTC,CASSLQGTLQETQYF
.,TRBV28,TRBJ2-1,20,TRBD2,TGTGCCAGCAGTCTTTTTGGGGGGACTAGCGGGACTAGCTCCTACAATGAGCAGTTCTTC,CASSLFGGTSGTSSYNEQFF
.,TRBV23-1,TRBJ2-1,13,.,TGCGCCAGCAGTAGCCGTGGGGGCCGTGAGCAGTTCTTC,CASSSRGGREQFF
many,TRBV20-1,TRBJ2-4,16,TRBD2,TGCAGTGCTAGAGATTGGACTAGCGAGAGTAAAAACATTCAGTACTTC,CSARDWTSESKNIQYF
few,TRBV6-1,TRBJ2-7,14,.,TGTGCCAGCAGCGACACCCCAGGGTTACGGTCGCAGTACTTC,CASSDTPGLRSQYF
few,TRBV5-1,TRBJ1-1,15,.,TGCGCCAGCAGCTTGTACAGTGCGATGAACACTGAAGCTTTCTTT,CASSLYSAMNTEAFF
.,TRBV29-1,TRBJ2-3,14,.,TGCAGCATCGTCACCGGGATCCACACAGATACGCAGTATTTT,CSIVTGIHTDTQYF
.,TRBV20-1,TRBJ2-5,15,.,TGCAGTGCTAGAGATTCAAGACTAGGCTGGGAGACCCAGTACTTC,CSARDSRLGWETQYF
.,TRBV19,TRBJ2-1,13,.,TGTGCCAGTAGATTGGGGTCCGGCAATGAGCAGTTCTTC,CASRLGSGNEQFF
.,TRBV28,TRBJ2-1,12,.,TGTGCCAGCAGGGACTTCTACAATGAGCAGTTCTTC,CASRDFYNEQFF
many,TRBV29-1,TRBJ2-1,19,TRBD2,TGCAGCGTTGAAGATCAAGGACTAGCGGGAGAAAGCTCCTACAATGAGCAGTTCTTC,CSVEDQGLAGESSYNEQFF
few,TRBV5-1,TRBJ1-2,15,.,TGCGCCAGCAGCCCTGATTCCACAGCTTACTGGAGCTACACCTTC,CASSPDSTAYWSYTF
few,TRBV20-1,TRBJ1-2,14,.,TGCAGCGCTAGACGGCGAACCTCTAACTATGGCTACACCTTC,CSARRRTSNYGYTF
few,TRBV5-1,TRBJ1-6,16,.,TGCGCCAGCAGCGTGACAGCGAGCTCCTATAATTCACCCCTCCACTTT,CASSVTASSYNSPLHF
many,TRBV12-3/TRBV12-4,TRBJ2-5,14,.,TGTGCCAGCAGTTATGGGGGGGCCGAAGAGACCCAGTACTTC,CASSYGGAEETQYF
few,TRBV7-2,TRBJ2-3,16,.,TGTGCCAGCCCCTCGAGAGGGAGTTCAGGCACAGATACGCAGTATTTT,CASPSRGSSGTDTQYF
few,TRBV5-6,TRBJ2-1,16,.,TGTGCCAGCAGCCCACCGATCGGGGGTCCCTACAATGAGCAGTTCTTC,CASSPPIGGPYNEQFF
few,TRBV5-1,TRBJ2-6,15,.,TGCGCCAGCAGCTGGGAGAGCTCTGGGGCCAACGTCCTGACTTTC,CASSWESSGANVLTF
few,TRBV20-1,TRBJ1-1,13,.,TGCAGTGCCCGGGGATTTGGGGGCACTGAAGCTTTCTTT,CSARGFGGTEAFF
few,TRBV28,TRBJ2-5,13,.,TGTGCCAGCAGTTTTAGCAAACAAGAGACCCAGTACTTC,CASSFSKQETQYF
.,TRBV24-1,TRBJ1-2,14,.,TGTGCCACCAGTCCTTGGGGCAGGGTAGGAGGCTACACCTTC,CATSPWGRVGGYTF
few,TRBV5-1,TRBJ1-5,14,TRBD1,TGCGCCAGCAGCCAAGGACAGGCCGGTCAGCCCCAGCATTTT,CASSQGQAGQPQHF
few,TRBV20-1,TRBJ2-1,15,TRBD2,TGCAGTGCTCCCGCCCGGAGCGGGGGGTACAATGAGCAGTTCTTC,CSAPARSGGYNEQFF
.,TRBV12-3/TRBV12-4,TRBJ1-2,15,TRBD1,TGTGCCAGCAGTCCCGGGACAGGGGGACTCTATGGCTACACCTTC,CASSPGTGGLYGYTF
few,TRBV2,TRBJ2-5,16,TRBD2,TGTGCCAGCAGTGACTGGTCTAGCGGGAGTCGGGAGACCCAGTACTTC,CASSDWSSGSRETQYF
.,TRBV20-1,TRBJ2-1,18,TRBD2,TGCAGTGCTAGAAGCCTTAGCGGGGGGGCCGGCTCCTACTATGAGCAGTTCTTC,CSARSLSGGAGSYYEQFF
.,TRBV25-1,TRBJ2-7,14,TRBD1,TGTGCCAGCAGTAGAGGGACAGGCTCCTACGAGCAGTACTTC,CASSRGTGSYEQYF
many,TRBV7-9,TRBJ1-4,15,.,TGTGCCAGCAGCTTAGCGGACCAGAAATATGAAAAACTGTTTTTT,CASSLADQKYEKLFF
.,TRBV19,TRBJ2-6,16,.,TGTGCCAGTAGAGCAGGGGGGGGTGCTGGGGCCAACGTCCTGACTTTC,CASRAGGGAGANVLTF
.,TRBV15,TRBJ2-5,14,TRBD1,TGTGCCACCAGCAGAGCCTCGACAGGGGAGACCCAGTACTTC,CATSRASTGETQYF
few,TRBV11-1,TRBJ2-3,21,TRBD1,TGTGCCAGCAGCACCCCCGACAGGGGGCGCGGAACCCAAAGAGTCGCAGATACGCAGTATTTT,CASSTPDRGRGTQRVADTQYF
few,TRBV7-8,TRBJ1-1,16,.,TGTGCCAGCAGCTTAGTTCCCCAGGGGATGAACACTGAAGCTTTCTTT,CASSLVPQGMNTEAFF
many,TRBV2,TRBJ1-1,13,TRBD1,TGTGCCAGCAGAGACAGGGGCACCACTGAAGCTTTCTTT,CASRDRGTTEAFF
.,TRBV24-1,TRBJ2-3,13,.,TGTGCCACCAGTGATTCCGCGGCAGATACGCAGTATTTT,CATSDSAADTQYF
few,TRBV28,TRBJ2-1,15,TRBD2,TGTGCCAGCAGTCTCCGAACTAGCGCCGACAATGAGCAGTTCTTC,CASSLRTSADNEQFF
.,TRBV29-1,TRBJ2-1,15,.,TGCAGCGTTGAAGTCCAAGCTACCGTACGAAATGAGCAGTTCTTC,CSVEVQATVRNEQFF
.,TRBV10-3,TRBJ2-3,20,TRBD2,TGTGCCATCAGTGAGTCGCCCGGGGGCCTAGCGGGGGTGATCACAGATACGCAGTATTTT,CAISESPGGLAGVITDTQYF
few,TRBV11-2,TRBJ2-1,13,.,TGTGCCAGCAGCTTAGGTAAGGGTGATGAGCAGTTCTTC,CASSLGKGDEQFF
.,TRBV2,TRBJ2-7,17,TRBD2,TGTGCCAGCACCGAAGGGGTAGCGGGAGGTAGCTCCTACGAGCAGTACTTC,CASTEGVAGGSSYEQYF
.,TRBV6-5,TRBJ1-3,14,.,TGTGCCAGCAGTTTAAATATGCGGGGAAACACCATATATTTT,CASSLNMRGNTIYF